The clone carrying this T cell receptor beta chain was seen at least ten times. Its antigen is not identified. The sample comes from a study of T cell repertoires in cytomegalovirus infection. Study in general: CMV epitopes, recently identified HLA-C-restricted and well-studied HLA-B-restricted, were used. From public TCR beta signatures came an indication of both CMV infection and matching HLA type. Study outcomes and limitations: Cumulative frequency of public TCR beta families picked out carriers of CMV plus the relevant HLA. In two of eight donors, the top clonotype was HLA-C-restricted CMV-specific.

TCRdb re-analysed the reads in MiXCR, keeping a single row per CDR3 protein. Of about 770,000 distinct CDR3 sequences in the sample, almost 30% are singletons; the top ten hold 13%. Trimming removed 4 bases from V and 2 bases from J; junction bases left unmatched: 15. The CDR3 length is 20 residues. The receptor comes from a human donor in good health (CMV status not recorded). Some clones in this sample may be carry-over from other donors' samples. Sequenced here: cultured CD8+ T cells from PBMCs, sampled from culture after CMV antigen stimulation. V gene TRBV12-3 or TRBV12-4 combines with J gene TRBJ2-6; 9 positions match TRBD1. The CDR3 DNA sequence: TGTGCCAGCAGTTCCCCAACCGTTCGGACAGGGGCGCCTGGGGCCAACGTCCTGACTTTC. Translation: CASSSPTVRTGAPGANVLTF.